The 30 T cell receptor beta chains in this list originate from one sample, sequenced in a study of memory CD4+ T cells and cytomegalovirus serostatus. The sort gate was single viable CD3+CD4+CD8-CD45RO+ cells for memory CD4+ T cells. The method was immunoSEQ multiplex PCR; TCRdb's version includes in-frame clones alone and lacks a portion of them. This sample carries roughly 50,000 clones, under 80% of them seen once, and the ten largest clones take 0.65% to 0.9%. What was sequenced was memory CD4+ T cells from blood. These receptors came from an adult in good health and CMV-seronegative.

CDR3 nucleotide sequence: TGTGCCAGCAGTTTGGGGCTCTTGGGTGATGAGCAGTTCTTC. It encodes CASSLGLLGDEQFF. V and J are TRBV28 and TRBJ2-1, with D perhaps TRBD1 (5 bases). In germline, CDR1 is MDHEN, CDR2 SYDVKM. The V end lost 3 bases, the J end lost 8 bases, and 14 bases lay between the germline ends. The CDR3 totals 14 residues.

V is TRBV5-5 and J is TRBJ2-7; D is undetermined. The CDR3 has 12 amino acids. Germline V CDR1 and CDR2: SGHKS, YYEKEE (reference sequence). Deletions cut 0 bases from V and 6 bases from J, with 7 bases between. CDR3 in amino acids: CASSLGRAEQYF. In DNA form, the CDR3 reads TGTGCCAGCAGCTTGGGTAGGGCCGAGCAGTACTTC.

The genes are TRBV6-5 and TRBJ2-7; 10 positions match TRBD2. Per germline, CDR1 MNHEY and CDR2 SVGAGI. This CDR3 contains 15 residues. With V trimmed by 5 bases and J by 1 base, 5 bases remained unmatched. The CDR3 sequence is CASSTTAGGSYEQYF. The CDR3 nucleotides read TGTGCCAGCAGTACGACAGCGGGAGGGTCCTACGAGCAGTACTTC.

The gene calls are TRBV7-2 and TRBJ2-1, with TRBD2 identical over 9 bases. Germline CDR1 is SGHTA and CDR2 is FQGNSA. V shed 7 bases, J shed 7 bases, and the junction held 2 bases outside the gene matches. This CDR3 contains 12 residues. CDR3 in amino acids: CASTLAGNEQFF. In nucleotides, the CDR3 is TGTGCCAGCACCCTAGCGGGGAATGAGCAGTTCTTC. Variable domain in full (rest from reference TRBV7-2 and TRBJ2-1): GAGVSQSPSNKVTEKGKDVELRCDPISGHTALYWYRQSLGQGLEFLIYFQGNSAPDKSGLPSDRFSAERTGGSVSTLTIQRTQQEDSAVYLCASTLAGNEQFFGPGTRLTVL.

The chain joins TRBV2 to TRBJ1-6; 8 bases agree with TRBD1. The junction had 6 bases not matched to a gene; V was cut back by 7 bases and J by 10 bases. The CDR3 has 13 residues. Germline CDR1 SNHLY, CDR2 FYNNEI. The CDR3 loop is CASKVTGESPLHF. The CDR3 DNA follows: TGTGCCAGCAAAGTGACAGGGGAATCACCCCTCCACTTT.

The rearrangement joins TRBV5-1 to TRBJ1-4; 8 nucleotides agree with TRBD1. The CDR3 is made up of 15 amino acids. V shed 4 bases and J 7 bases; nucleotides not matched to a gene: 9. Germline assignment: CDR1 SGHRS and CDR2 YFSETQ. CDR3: CASSPSGQGIEKLFF. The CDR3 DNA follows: TGCGCCAGCAGCCCCTCCGGACAGGGAATTGAAAAACTGTTTTTT.

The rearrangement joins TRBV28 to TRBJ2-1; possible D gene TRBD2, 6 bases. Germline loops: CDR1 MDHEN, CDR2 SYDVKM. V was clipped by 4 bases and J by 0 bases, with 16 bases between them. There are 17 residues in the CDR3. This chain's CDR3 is CASSSSGLHSSYNEQFF. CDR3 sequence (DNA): TGTGCCAGCAGTTCCTCGGGACTCCATAGCTCCTACAATGAGCAGTTCTTC.

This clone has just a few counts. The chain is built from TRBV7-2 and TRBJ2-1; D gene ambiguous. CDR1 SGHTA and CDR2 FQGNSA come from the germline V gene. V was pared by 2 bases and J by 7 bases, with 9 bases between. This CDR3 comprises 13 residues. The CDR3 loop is CASSLSFGNEQFF. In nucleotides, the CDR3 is TGTGCCAGCAGCTTATCGTTCGGAAATGAGCAGTTCTTC.

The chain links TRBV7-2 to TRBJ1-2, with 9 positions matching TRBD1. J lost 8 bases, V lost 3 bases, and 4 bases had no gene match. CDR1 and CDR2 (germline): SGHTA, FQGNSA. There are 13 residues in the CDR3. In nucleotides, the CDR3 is TGTGCCAGCAGCTTGGGACAGGGCCGGGGCTACACCTTC. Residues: CASSLGQGRGYTF.

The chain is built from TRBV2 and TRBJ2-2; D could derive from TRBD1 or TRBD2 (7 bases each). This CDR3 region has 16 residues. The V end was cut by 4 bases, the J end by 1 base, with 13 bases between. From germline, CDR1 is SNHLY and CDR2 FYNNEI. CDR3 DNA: TGTGCCAGCAGTGTACAGGGGACTAAGAACACCGGGGAGCTGTTTTTT. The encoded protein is CASSVQGTKNTGELFF.

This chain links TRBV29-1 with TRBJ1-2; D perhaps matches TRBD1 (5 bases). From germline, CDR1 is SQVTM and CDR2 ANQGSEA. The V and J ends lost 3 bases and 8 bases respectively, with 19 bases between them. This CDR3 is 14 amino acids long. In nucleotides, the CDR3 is TGCAGCGTTGAGCTGAGGGGCGAGGGGAGAGGCTACACCTTC. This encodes CSVELRGEGRGYTF.

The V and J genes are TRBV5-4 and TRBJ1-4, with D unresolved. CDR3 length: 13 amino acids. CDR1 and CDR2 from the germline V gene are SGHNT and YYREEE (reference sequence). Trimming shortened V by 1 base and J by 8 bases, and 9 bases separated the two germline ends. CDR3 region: CASSLLGGEKLFF. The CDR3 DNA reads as TGTGCCAGCAGCTTGCTGGGTGGGGAAAAACTGTTTTTT.

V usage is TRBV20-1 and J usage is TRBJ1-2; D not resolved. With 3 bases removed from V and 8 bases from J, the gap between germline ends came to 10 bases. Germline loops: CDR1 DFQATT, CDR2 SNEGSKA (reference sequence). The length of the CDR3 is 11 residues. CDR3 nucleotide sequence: TGCAGTGCTAGTCTCCCGGGAGGCTACACCTTC. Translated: CSASLPGGYTF.

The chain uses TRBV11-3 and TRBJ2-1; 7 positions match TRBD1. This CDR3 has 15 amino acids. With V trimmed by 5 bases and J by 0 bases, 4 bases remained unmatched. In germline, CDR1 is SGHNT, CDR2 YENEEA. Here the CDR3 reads CASSPGTASYNEQFF. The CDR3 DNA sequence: TGTGCCAGCAGCCCAGGGACAGCCTCCTACAATGAGCAGTTCTTC.

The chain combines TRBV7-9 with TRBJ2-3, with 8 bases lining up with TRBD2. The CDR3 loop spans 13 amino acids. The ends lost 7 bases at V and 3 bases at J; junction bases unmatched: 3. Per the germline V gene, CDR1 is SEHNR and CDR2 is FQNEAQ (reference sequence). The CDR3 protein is CASIPGGTDTQYF. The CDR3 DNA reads TGTGCCAGCATCCCGGGGGGGACAGATACGCAGTATTTT. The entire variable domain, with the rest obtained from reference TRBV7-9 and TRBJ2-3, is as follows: DTGVSQNPRHKITKRGQNVTFRCDPISEHNRLYWYRQTLGQGPEFLTYFQNEAQLEKSRLLSDRFSAERPKGSFSTLEIQRTEQGDSAMYLCASIPGGTDTQYFGPGTRLTVL.

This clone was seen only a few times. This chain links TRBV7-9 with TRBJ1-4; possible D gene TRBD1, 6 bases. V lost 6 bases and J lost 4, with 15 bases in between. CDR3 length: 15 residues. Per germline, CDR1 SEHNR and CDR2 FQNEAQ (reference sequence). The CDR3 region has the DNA TGTGCCAGCAGTCCCTCCGGACAGAATAATGAAAAACTGTTTTTT. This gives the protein CASSPSGQNNEKLFF.

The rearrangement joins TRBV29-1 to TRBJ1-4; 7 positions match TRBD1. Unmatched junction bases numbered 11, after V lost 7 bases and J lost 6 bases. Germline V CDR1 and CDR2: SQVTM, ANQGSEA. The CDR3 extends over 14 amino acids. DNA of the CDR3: TGCAGCGCCTCGGTCCACGACAGGGATGAAAAACTGTTTTTT. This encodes CSASVHDRDEKLFF.

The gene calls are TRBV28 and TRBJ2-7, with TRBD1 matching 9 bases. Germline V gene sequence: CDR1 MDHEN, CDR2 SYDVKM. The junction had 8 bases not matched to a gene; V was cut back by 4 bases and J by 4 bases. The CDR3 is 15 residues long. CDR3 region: CASSSQGAAGYEQYF. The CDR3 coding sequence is TGTGCCAGCAGTTCACAGGGGGCAGCGGGATACGAGCAGTACTTC.

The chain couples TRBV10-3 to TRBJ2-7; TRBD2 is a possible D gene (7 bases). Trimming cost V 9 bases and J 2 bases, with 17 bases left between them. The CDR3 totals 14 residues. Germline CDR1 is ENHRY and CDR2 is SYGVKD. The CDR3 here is CAMRRGADTYEQYF. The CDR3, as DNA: TGTGCCATGCGCCGGGGGGCAGATACCTACGAGCAGTACTTC.

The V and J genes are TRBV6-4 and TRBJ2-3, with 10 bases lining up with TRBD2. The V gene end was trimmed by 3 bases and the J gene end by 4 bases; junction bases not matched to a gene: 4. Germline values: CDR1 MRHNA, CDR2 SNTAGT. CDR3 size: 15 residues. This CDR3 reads CASSEAGGPPDTQYF. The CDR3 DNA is TGTGCCAGCAGTGAAGCGGGAGGGCCTCCAGATACGCAGTATTTT.

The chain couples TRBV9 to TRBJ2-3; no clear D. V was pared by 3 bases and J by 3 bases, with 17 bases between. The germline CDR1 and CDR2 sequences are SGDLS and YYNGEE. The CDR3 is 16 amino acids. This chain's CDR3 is CASSASIDPMTDTQYF. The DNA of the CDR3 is TGTGCCAGCAGCGCGAGTATCGACCCTATGACAGATACGCAGTATTTT. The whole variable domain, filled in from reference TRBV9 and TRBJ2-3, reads DSGVTQTPKHLITATGQRVTLRCSPRSGDLSVYWYQQSLDQGLQFLIQYYNGEERAKGNILERFSAQQFPDLHSELNLSSLELGDSALYFCASSASIDPMTDTQYFGPGTRLTVL.

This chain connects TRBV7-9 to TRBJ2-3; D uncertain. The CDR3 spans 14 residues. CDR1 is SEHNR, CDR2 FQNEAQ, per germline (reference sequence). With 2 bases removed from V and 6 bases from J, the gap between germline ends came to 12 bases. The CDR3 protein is CASSLNGPRDTQYF. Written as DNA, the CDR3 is TGTGCCAGCAGCTTAAATGGTCCCCGGGATACGCAGTATTTT. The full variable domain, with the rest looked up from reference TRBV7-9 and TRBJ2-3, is DTGVSQNPRHKITKRGQNVTFRCDPISEHNRLYWYRQTLGQGPEFLTYFQNEAQLEKSRLLSDRFSAERPKGSFSTLEIQRTEQGDSAMYLCASSLNGPRDTQYFGPGTRLTVL.

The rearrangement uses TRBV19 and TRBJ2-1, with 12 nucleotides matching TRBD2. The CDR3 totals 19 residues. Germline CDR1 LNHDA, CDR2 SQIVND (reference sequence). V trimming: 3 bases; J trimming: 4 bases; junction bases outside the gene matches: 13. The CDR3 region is CASSIILAGGPSIYNEQFF. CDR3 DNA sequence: TGTGCCAGTAGTATCATCCTAGCGGGAGGGCCCTCGATATACAATGAGCAGTTCTTC. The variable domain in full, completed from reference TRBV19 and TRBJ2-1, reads DGGITQSPKYLFRKEGQNVTLSCEQNLNHDAMYWYRQDPGQGLRLIYYSQIVNDFQKGDIAEGYSVSREKKESFPLTVTSAQKNPTAFYLCASSIILAGGPSIYNEQFFGPGTRLTVL.

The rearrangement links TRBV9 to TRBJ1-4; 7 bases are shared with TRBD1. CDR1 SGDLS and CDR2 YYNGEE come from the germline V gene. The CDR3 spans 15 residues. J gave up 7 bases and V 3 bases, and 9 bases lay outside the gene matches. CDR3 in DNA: TGTGCCAGCAGCGCGACAGGGAAGGTGGGTGAAAAACTGTTTTTT. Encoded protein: CASSATGKVGEKLFF.

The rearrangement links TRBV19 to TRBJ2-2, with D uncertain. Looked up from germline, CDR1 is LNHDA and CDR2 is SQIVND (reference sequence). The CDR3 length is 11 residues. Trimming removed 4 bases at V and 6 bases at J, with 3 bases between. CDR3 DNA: TGTGCCAGTAGTAGCTCCGGGGAGCTGTTTTTT. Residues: CASSSSGELFF.

The CDR3: CASRGQNSPLHF. The DNA of the CDR3 is TGTGCCAGCAGGGGACAAAATTCACCCCTCCACTTT. The chain couples TRBV25-1 to TRBJ1-6; D might be TRBD1 (6 bases). Germline CDR1 is MGHDK and CDR2 is SYGVNS. This CDR3 contains 12 residues. V was cut by 6 bases and J by 7 bases, with 7 bases left in between.

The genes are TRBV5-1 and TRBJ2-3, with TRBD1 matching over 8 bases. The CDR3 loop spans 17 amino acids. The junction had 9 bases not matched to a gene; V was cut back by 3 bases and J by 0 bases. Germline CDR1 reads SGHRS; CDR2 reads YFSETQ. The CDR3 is CASSSRQGSTSTDTQYF. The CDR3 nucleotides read TGCGCCAGCAGCTCCCGACAGGGGTCTACTAGCACAGATACGCAGTATTTT.

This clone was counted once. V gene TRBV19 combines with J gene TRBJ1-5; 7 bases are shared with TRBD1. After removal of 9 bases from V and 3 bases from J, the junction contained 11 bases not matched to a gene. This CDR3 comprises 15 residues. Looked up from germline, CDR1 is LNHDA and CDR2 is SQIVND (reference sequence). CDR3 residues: CASDLRTGHNQPQHF. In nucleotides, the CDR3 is TGTGCCAGCGACTTAAGGACAGGACACAATCAGCCCCAGCATTTT.

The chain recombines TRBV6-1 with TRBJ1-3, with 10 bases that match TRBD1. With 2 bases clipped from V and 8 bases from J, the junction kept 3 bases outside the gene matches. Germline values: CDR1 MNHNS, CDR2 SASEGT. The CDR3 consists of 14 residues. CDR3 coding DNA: TGTGCCAGCAGTGAATTCGGGACAGGGGACACCATATATTTT. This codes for CASSEFGTGDTIYF.

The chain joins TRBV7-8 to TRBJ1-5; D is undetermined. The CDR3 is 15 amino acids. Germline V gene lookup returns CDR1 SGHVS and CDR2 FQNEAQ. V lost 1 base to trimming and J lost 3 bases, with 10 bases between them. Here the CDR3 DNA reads TGTGCCAGCAGCTTAGGCTTCCTCGACAATCAGCCCCAGCATTTT. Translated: CASSLGFLDNQPQHF.